The clone carrying this T cell receptor beta chain was recorded at least ten times. Each CDR3 protein gets one entry after TCRdb re-called the 5' RACE reads with MiXCR. The sample holds a few hundred thousand distinct CDR3 sequences, roughly 5.6% seen once. The CDR3 length is 15 residues. Trimming removed 1 base from V and 6 bases from J; junction bases left unmatched: 6. Looked up from germline, CDR1 is SGHDT and CDR2 is YYEEEE. This sample was taken from a study of T cells after yellow fever vaccination. The sequencing here drew on CD4+ T cells sorted from PBMCs, taken on the day of the yellow fever booster vaccination. The sequence was collected from a man aged 18 to 30 who received the YFV17D yellow fever vaccine. This chain uses TRBV5-6 with TRBJ2-2, with 7 bases matching TRBD1. The CDR3 here is CASSLPRGIPGELFF. CDR3 coding DNA: TGTGCCAGCAGCTTGCCCAGGGGGATCCCCGGGGAGCTGTTTTTT. Drawing the rest from reference TRBV5-6 and TRBJ2-2, the complete variable domain is DAGVTQSPTHLIKTRGQQVTLRCSPKSGHDTVSWYQQALGQGPQFIFQYYEEEERQRGNFPDRFSGHQFPNYSSELNVNALLLGDSALYLCASSLPRGIPGELFFGEGSRLTVL.